The sequence of this TCR beta chain was determined in a study of blood T cell repertoires in COVID-19. Study summary: Acute and convalescent COVID-19 samples came from the United States, Italy and Spain. From T cells, B-cell-depleted T cells, or PBMCs came the material, which was cDNA or gDNA.

Per the original data handling: Using reference gene primer amplification, nucleated cell counts were estimated. Using immunoSEQ multiplex PCR, the repertoire was profiled, and TCRdb retains in-frame clones only, with some absent. The V and J calls and clone size were taken over from that table, and D and trimming were inferred from the DNA. The data hold fewer than 200,000 clones, with about 85% observed a single time. The study assigned cohorts using participant-reported clinical history. The source is a woman between 35 and 50 years old with acute COVID-19. Sequencing used PBMCs or T cells enriched from blood (not recorded which).

CDR3: CASSLIKGQGARAGELFF. For the CDR3, the DNA is TGTGCCAGCAGCTTGATTAAAGGACAGGGGGCGAGGGCCGGGGAGCTGTTTTTT. This chain uses TRBV5-6 with TRBJ2-2, with 11 bases matching TRBD1. Germline V gives CDR1 SGHDT, CDR2 YYEEEE. This CDR3 is 18 amino acids long. With 1 base clipped from V and 6 bases from J, the junction kept 11 bases outside the gene matches.